Below are 30 T cell receptor beta chains sequenced from a single sample in a study of OX40 agonist ivuxolimab in advanced cancers. Repertoires were generated with immunoSEQ multiplex PCR, while TCRdb's copy carries only in-frame clones and drops some. In the table there are 75,000 or so clones, roughly 84% of which are singletons. Material: CD4+ or CD8+ T cells sorted from blood, obtained in a trial of the OX40 agonist ivuxolimab. These receptors came from an adult with an advanced solid tumor such as melanoma, head and neck, liver or kidney cancer.

V gene TRBV9 combines with J gene TRBJ2-7, with D maybe TRBD1 (6 bases). The CDR3 consists of 18 residues. V was cut by 0 bases and J by 2 bases, with 21 bases left in between. Germline CDR1 is SGDLS and CDR2 is YYNGEE. The CDR3 coding sequence is TGTGCCAGCAGCGTAGCTACCGGACAGTATCCGGCCCCCTACGAGCAGTACTTC. It encodes CASSVATGQYPAPYEQYF.

J is TRBJ2-7 and V is TRBV28, with D unclear. Germline assignment: CDR1 MDHEN and CDR2 SYDVKM. This CDR3 comprises 11 residues. Trimming left V 3 bases short and J 2 bases short, with 2 bases between. This CDR3 reads CASSLTYEQYF. In DNA form, the CDR3 reads TGTGCCAGCAGTTTGACCTACGAGCAGTACTTC.

The chain combines TRBV15 with TRBJ2-5; D is possibly TRBD1 or TRBD2 (5 bases each). The CDR3 loop spans 14 amino acids. The ends were cut back, 1 base at V and 1 base at J, with 7 bases in the middle. Germline values: CDR1 LNHNV, CDR2 YYDKDF (reference sequence). The CDR3: CATSRGDLQETQYF. For the CDR3, the DNA is TGTGCCACCAGCAGAGGGGACCTCCAAGAGACCCAGTACTTC.

V gene TRBV10-3 combines with J gene TRBJ2-2; TRBD2 is a possible D gene (6 bases). The CDR3 is made up of 18 amino acids. Per the germline V gene, CDR1 is ENHRY and CDR2 is SYGVKD. V was trimmed by 7 bases and J by 5 bases, leaving 26 bases between them. CDR3 bases: TGTGCCATCATTGTTACCTGGTTAGGGACTCCCCAAACCGGGGAGCTGTTTTTT. Translated, it gives CAIIVTWLGTPQTGELFF.

The chain has TRBV5-1 and TRBJ1-1; a possible D gene is TRBD1 (6 bases). Trimming stripped 4 bases from V and 6 bases from J, with 13 bases between. The length of the CDR3 is 13 residues. The germline V gene encodes CDR1 SGHRS and CDR2 YFSETQ. CDR3 protein: CASSAQGRAEAFF. CDR3 coding DNA: TGCGCCAGCAGCGCACAGGGTCGGGCTGAAGCTTTCTTT. The full variable domain, completed using reference TRBV5-1 and TRBJ1-1, is KAGVTQTPRYLIKTRGQQVTLSCSPISGHRSVSWYQQTPGQGLQFLFEYFSETQRNKGNFPGRFSGRQFSNSRSEMNVSTLELGDSALYLCASSAQGRAEAFFGQGTRLTVV.

In its sample, this clone was seen once. The chain is built from TRBV7-2 and TRBJ2-7; 7 bases agree with TRBD2. Trimming at V came to 5 bases and at J to 2 bases, leaving 12 bases not matched to a gene. The CDR3 contains 16 residues. Germline V gives CDR1 SGHTA, CDR2 FQGNSA. The CDR3 loop is CASSPSPRGGPYEQYF. In DNA, the CDR3 is TGTGCCAGCAGCCCTTCACCACGCGGGGGTCCCTACGAGCAGTACTTC. The full variable domain, in which reference TRBV7-2 and TRBJ2-7 provide the parts outside the CDR3, is GAGVSQSPSNKVTEKGKDVELRCDPISGHTALYWYRQSLGQGLEFLIYFQGNSAPDKSGLPSDRFSAERTGGSVSTLTIQRTQQEDSAVYLCASSPSPRGGPYEQYFGPGTRLTVT.

The J gene is TRBJ2-7, the V gene TRBV27, with 13 bases matching TRBD2. Germline CDR1 reads MNHEY; CDR2 reads SMNVEV (reference sequence). The J segment lost 7 bases and the V segment lost 4 bases, leaving 7 bases of the junction unmatched. This CDR3 has 15 amino acids. CDR3 coding DNA: TGTGCCAGCAGTTCCCCGACTAGCGGGGGGACTGAGCAGTACTTC. Protein: CASSSPTSGGTEQYF.

V gene TRBV30 combines with J gene TRBJ1-6; no firm D call. V was shortened by 0 bases and J by 7 bases, with 7 bases between the two germline ends. Germline CDR1 reads GTSNPN; CDR2 reads SVGIG (reference sequence). The CDR3 consists of 13 residues. DNA of the CDR3: TGTGCCTGGAGTGTACAGCAGAATTCACCCCTCCACTTT. Its protein is CAWSVQQNSPLHF.

The chain couples TRBV27 to TRBJ1-2, with 9 nucleotides matching TRBD1. V lost 0 bases, J lost 6 bases, and 2 bases stayed unmatched. The CDR3 covers 14 residues. Germline V gives CDR1 MNHEY, CDR2 SMNVEV (reference sequence). The DNA for the CDR3 is TGTGCCAGCAGTTTATCCGGGACAGGGAATGGCTACACCTTC. Translated, it gives CASSLSGTGNGYTF.

The chain joins TRBV5-6 to TRBJ2-3, with 9 bases identical to TRBD2. This CDR3 is built from 15 residues. Germline V gene data show CDR1 as SGHDT and CDR2 as YYEEEE. Germline trimming cut 4 bases from V and 2 bases from J; bases unmatched to any gene: 5. The CDR3, as DNA: TGTGCCAGCAGCCGACCTAGCGGGATCACAGATACGCAGTATTTT. It codes for CASSRPSGITDTQYF.

The chain uses TRBV9 and TRBJ2-1; D possibly corresponds to TRBD1 (6 bases). This CDR3 has 13 amino acids. Germline V gene data show CDR1 as SGDLS and CDR2 as YYNGEE. The V gene lost 2 bases and the J gene lost 5 bases, with 8 bases spanning the gap. The CDR3, as DNA: TGTGCCAGCAGCGTGTCAGGGGACAATGAGCAGTTCTTC. The encoded protein is CASSVSGDNEQFF.

The V call is TRBV5-1, the J call TRBJ1-3; D gene unclear. Germline CDR1 and CDR2: SGHRS and YFSETQ. The CDR3 sequence is 15 residues long. Trimming cost V 2 bases and J 0 bases, with 9 bases left between them. CDR3 sequence reads: CASSLFGDSGNTIYF. For the CDR3, the DNA is TGCGCCAGCAGCTTATTCGGAGACTCTGGAAACACCATATATTTT.

The chain couples TRBV5-1 to TRBJ1-2, with a tentative D call TRBD1 (6 bases). Germline CDR1 and CDR2: SGHRS and YFSETQ. This CDR3 is built from 13 residues. With 0 bases removed from V and 8 bases from J, the gap between germline ends came to 11 bases. The CDR3 region is CASSLVGGRGYTF. The CDR3 nucleotides read TGCGCCAGCAGCTTGGTTGGGGGCCGAGGCTACACCTTC.

The chain joins TRBV5-4 to TRBJ2-2; 7 bases are shared with TRBD1. CDR1 is SGHNT and CDR2 is YYREEE in the germline V gene (reference sequence). The ends lost 5 bases at V and 2 bases at J; junction bases unmatched: 3. CDR3 length: 14 amino acids. DNA of the CDR3: TGTGCCAGCAGACAGGGGATAAACACCGGGGAGCTGTTTTTT. Amino acids: CASRQGINTGELFF.

The genes are TRBV6-5 and TRBJ2-2; D might be TRBD1 (5 bases). CDR3 length: 14 residues. Germline V gene sequence: CDR1 MNHEY, CDR2 SVGAGI. Between the trimmed V and J ends, which lost 2 bases and 2 bases, there was a span of 6 bases. CDR3 bases: TGTGCCAGCAGTTACGGGGCCAACACCGGGGAGCTGTTTTTT. This sequence encodes CASSYGANTGELFF.

The V and J genes are TRBV11-2 and TRBJ1-1, with a weak D call TRBD1 (6 bases). The V end was cut by 3 bases, the J end by 0 bases, with 17 bases between. The germline CDR1 and CDR2 sequences are SGHAT and FQNNGV. The CDR3 sequence is 17 residues long. The CDR3 loop reads CASSLASGGIMNTEAFF. The DNA for the CDR3 is TGTGCCAGCAGCTTGGCTTCTGGGGGCATCATGAACACTGAAGCTTTCTTT. Drawing the rest from reference TRBV11-2 and TRBJ1-1, the complete variable domain is EAGVAQSPRYKIIEKRQSVAFWCNPISGHATLYWYQQILGQGPKLLIQFQNNGVVDDSQLPKDRFSAERLKGVDSTLKIQPAKLEDSAVYLCASSLASGGIMNTEAFFGQGTRLTVV.

The rearrangement uses TRBV7-2 and TRBJ2-2; D is possibly TRBD1 (5 bases). CDR1 and CDR2 (germline): SGHTA, FQGNSA. Trimming took off 4 bases at V and 2 bases at J, with 23 bases between the two ends. The CDR3 is made up of 19 amino acids. DNA of the CDR3: TGTGCCAGCAGCTCCCCCCGAGGTATTGGGGCGATTAACACCGGGGAGCTGTTTTTT. This encodes CASSSPRGIGAINTGELFF.

The chain is built from TRBV27 and TRBJ1-5; D not resolved. Trimming shortened V by 6 bases and J by 6 bases, and 12 bases separated the two germline ends. The germline V gene encodes CDR1 MNHEY and CDR2 SMNVEV (reference sequence). The CDR3 sequence is 13 residues long. CDR3 nucleotide sequence: TGTGCCAGCAGAGGCTTGGGAGGTCAGCCCCAGCATTTT. Translating it yields CASRGLGGQPQHF.

Written as DNA, the CDR3 is TGCAGCGTTGGGACTACAGGGGGGCTAGTCTATGGCTACACCTTC. Protein: CSVGTTGGLVYGYTF. The chain couples TRBV29-1 to TRBJ1-2, with 8 bases identical to TRBD1. Germline trimming cut 4 bases from V and 4 bases from J; bases unmatched to any gene: 11. There are 15 residues in the CDR3. Germline lookup yields CDR1 SQVTM and CDR2 ANQGSEA.

This chain links TRBV19 with TRBJ2-6, with TRBD2 matching 12 bases. The CDR3 is 18 residues long. Per germline, CDR1 LNHDA and CDR2 SQIVND (reference sequence). V trimming: 5 bases; J trimming: 0 bases; junction bases outside the gene matches: 5. The CDR3 reads CASSVGLAGHSGANVLTF. The CDR3 DNA reads TGTGCCAGTAGTGTAGGACTAGCGGGACACTCTGGGGCCAACGTCCTGACTTTC.

The chain is built from TRBV28 and TRBJ2-2, with D hard to call. Germline CDR1 MDHEN, CDR2 SYDVKM. The CDR3 loop spans 15 amino acids. The V and J ends lost 4 bases and 3 bases respectively, with 12 bases between them. CDR3 nucleotides: TGTGCCAGCAGTTCTTCCACGACCTACACCGGGGAGCTGTTTTTT. This sequence encodes CASSSSTTYTGELFF. Complete variable domain (other parts from reference TRBV28 and TRBJ2-2): DVKVTQSSRYLVKRTGEKVFLECVQDMDHENMFWYRQDPGLGLRLIYFSYDVKMKEKGDIPEGYSVSREKKERFSLILESASTNQTSMYLCASSSSTTYTGELFFGEGSRLTVL.

The CDR3 DNA follows: TGTGCCAGCAGCTTAGGGAGTAACACCGGGGAGCTGTTTTTT. Its protein is CASSLGSNTGELFF. The chain employs TRBV7-9 and TRBJ2-2; D not certain. V shed 1 base and J shed 2 bases, with 5 bases lying between them. Germline CDR1 SEHNR, CDR2 FQNEAQ (reference sequence). The CDR3 consists of 14 residues.

The chain carries TRBV2 and TRBJ2-7; no clear D. Germline-derived CDR1 and CDR2 are SNHLY and FYNNEI. This CDR3 is 12 amino acids long. The chain's CDR3 is CAGRAGPYEQYF. The DNA of the CDR3 is TGTGCGGGCCGGGCAGGTCCCTACGAGCAGTACTTC.

The rearrangement uses TRBV5-1 and TRBJ2-2, with D unclear. V lost 4 bases and J lost 0, with 7 bases in between. The germline V gene encodes CDR1 SGHRS and CDR2 YFSETQ. There are 14 residues in the CDR3. The CDR3 sequence is CASSITANTGELFF. CDR3 nucleotide sequence: TGCGCCAGCAGCATTACAGCGAACACCGGGGAGCTGTTTTTT.

The V gene is TRBV29-1, the J gene TRBJ1-2; 9 bases map to TRBD1. V lost 1 base, J lost 8 bases, and 14 bases stayed unmatched. This CDR3 contains 16 residues. In germline, CDR1 is SQVTM, CDR2 ANQGSEA. This chain's CDR3 is CSVEGGGTGGAGGYTF. The CDR3 nucleotides read TGCAGCGTTGAAGGCGGGGGCACAGGGGGCGCGGGGGGCTACACCTTC.

On this clone: The sample holds other DNA sequences that translate to the same CDR3. CDR3 residues: CASSPTTGELFF. The CDR3 bases are TGTGCCAGCTCACCGACGACCGGGGAGCTGTTTTTT. The V call is TRBV18, the J call TRBJ2-2, with D unclear. The V and J ends lost 3 bases and 5 bases respectively, with 4 bases between them. CDR1 and CDR2 (germline): KGHSH, LQKENI. There are 12 residues in the CDR3.

This chain links TRBV30 with TRBJ2-2, with 9 positions matching TRBD1. The germline V gene has CDR1 GTSNPN and CDR2 SVGIG (reference sequence). CDR3 length: 17 amino acids. V lost 2 bases and J lost 2; bases outside the gene matches: 9. The CDR3 bases are TGTGCCTGGAGTAGGGGGCGACAGGGGGACAACACCGGGGAGCTGTTTTTT. It codes for CAWSRGRQGDNTGELFF.

This chain links TRBV7-3 with TRBJ2-3; 9 bases match TRBD2. Germline-derived CDR1 and CDR2 are SGHTA and FQGTGA. The junction had 16 bases not matched to a gene; V was cut back by 1 base and J by 2 bases. The CDR3 is made up of 20 amino acids. CDR3 amino acids: CASSLRTSGGSGRFTDTQYF. CDR3 nucleotide sequence: TGTGCCAGCAGCTTAAGAACCTCGGGAGGTAGCGGGAGATTCACAGATACGCAGTATTTT.

The chain is built from TRBV19 and TRBJ2-7; D is possibly TRBD1 (6 bases). V lost 6 bases to trimming and J lost 1 base, with 13 bases between them. Germline-derived CDR1 and CDR2 are LNHDA and SQIVND (reference sequence). The CDR3 is made up of 14 amino acids. The CDR3 is CASSTGSWSYEQYF. CDR3 in DNA: TGTGCCAGTAGCACAGGGTCCTGGTCCTACGAGCAGTACTTC.

The chain links TRBV5-5 to TRBJ1-2; no reliable D call. Trimming took 0 bases from V and 5 from J, leaving 17 bases between them. CDR1 SGHKS and CDR2 YYEKEE come from the germline V gene (reference sequence). CDR3 length equals 16 residues. CDR3 nucleotides: TGTGCCAGCAGCTTGGATCGGCCTCCCCCCCTATATGGCTACACCTTC. This codes for CASSLDRPPPLYGYTF.